The 2 T cell receptor beta chains below were found in one sample sequenced in a study of T-cell reconstitution after alpha-beta-depleted transplantation in children. Unique molecular identifiers tagged the TCRbeta library. TCRdb reprocessed the PCR reads via MiXCR and lists one record per CDR3 protein. This table has over 450,000 distinct CDR3 sequences, 10% to 13% appearing once. This specimen consisted of PBMCs, obtained before TCRalphabeta/CD19-depleted stem cell transplant. The origin of the receptors is a child aged 2 to 15 with inherited bone marrow failure, due to receive a stem cell transplant.

This clonotype showed up many times. The rearrangement links TRBV11-2 to TRBJ2-2; unclear D gene. This CDR3 region has 12 residues. Looked up from germline, CDR1 is SGHAT and CDR2 is FQNNGV. Trimming stripped 3 bases from V and 11 bases from J, with 10 bases between. DNA for the CDR3: TGTGCCAGCAGCTTCGGACGGCGTGAGCTGTTTTTT. Encoded protein: CASSFGRRELFF.

This clonotype occurred many times. The rearrangement joins TRBV12-3 or TRBV12-4 to TRBJ2-1; D call uncertain. Between the trimmed V and J ends, which lost 3 bases and 1 base, there was a span of 7 bases. The CDR3 contains 14 residues. The DNA for the CDR3 is TGTGCCAGCAGTTTTAGTATGTCCTACAATGAGCAGTTCTTC. Translation: CASSFSMSYNEQFF.